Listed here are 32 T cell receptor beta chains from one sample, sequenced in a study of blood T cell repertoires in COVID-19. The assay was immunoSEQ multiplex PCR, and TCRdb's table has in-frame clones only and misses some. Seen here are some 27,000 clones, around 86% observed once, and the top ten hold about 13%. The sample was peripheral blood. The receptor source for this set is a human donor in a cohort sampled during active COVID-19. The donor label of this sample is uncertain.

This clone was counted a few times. The CDR3 loop is CASSPGQVLSTEAFF. DNA of the CDR3: TGTGCCAGCAGCCCTGGACAGGTGTTATCGACTGAAGCTTTCTTT. V usage is TRBV5-4 and J usage is TRBJ1-1; 7 bases are a match to TRBD1. The CDR3 contains 15 residues. V lost 4 bases to trimming and J lost 5 bases; unmatched junction nucleotides: 11. CDR1 and CDR2 (germline): SGHNT, YYREEE (reference sequence).

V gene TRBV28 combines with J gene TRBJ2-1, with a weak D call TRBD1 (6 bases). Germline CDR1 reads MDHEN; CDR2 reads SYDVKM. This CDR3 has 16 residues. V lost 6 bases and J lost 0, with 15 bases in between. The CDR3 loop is CASSPGAWSSYNEQFF. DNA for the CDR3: TGTGCCAGCAGCCCAGGGGCCTGGAGCTCCTACAATGAGCAGTTCTTC.

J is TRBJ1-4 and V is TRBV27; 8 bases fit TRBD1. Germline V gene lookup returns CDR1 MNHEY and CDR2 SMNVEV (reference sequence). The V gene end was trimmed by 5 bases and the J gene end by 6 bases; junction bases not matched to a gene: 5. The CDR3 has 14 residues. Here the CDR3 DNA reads TGTGCCAGCAGTCGGACAGGGTCTTATGAAAAACTGTTTTTT. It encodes CASSRTGSYEKLFF.

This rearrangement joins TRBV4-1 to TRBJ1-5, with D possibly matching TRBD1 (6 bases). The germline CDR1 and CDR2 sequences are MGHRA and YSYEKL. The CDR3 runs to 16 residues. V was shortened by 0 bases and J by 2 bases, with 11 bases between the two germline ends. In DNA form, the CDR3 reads TGCGCCAGCAGCCAAGATGGGGGCCTGGGCAATCAGCCCCAGCATTTT. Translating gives CASSQDGGLGNQPQHF.

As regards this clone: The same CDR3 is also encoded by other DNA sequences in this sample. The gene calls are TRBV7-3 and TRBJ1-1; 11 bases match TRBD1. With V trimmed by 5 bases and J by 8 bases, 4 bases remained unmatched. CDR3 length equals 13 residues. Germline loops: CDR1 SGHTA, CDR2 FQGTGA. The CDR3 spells CASSPGTGGEAFF. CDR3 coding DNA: TGTGCCAGCAGCCCAGGGACAGGGGGGGAAGCTTTCTTT.

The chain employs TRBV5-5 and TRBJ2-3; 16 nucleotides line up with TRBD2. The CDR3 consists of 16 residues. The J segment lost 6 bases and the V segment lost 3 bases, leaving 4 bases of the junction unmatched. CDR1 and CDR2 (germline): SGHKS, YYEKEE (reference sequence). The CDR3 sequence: CASSSGLAGGLDTQYF. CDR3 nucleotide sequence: TGTGCCAGCAGCTCGGGACTAGCGGGGGGGCTGGATACGCAGTATTTT.

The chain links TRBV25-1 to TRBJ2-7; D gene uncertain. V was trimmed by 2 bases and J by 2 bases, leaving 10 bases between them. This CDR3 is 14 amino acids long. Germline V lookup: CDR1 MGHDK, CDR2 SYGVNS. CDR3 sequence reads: CASSEKIFPYEQYF. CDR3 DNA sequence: TGTGCCAGCAGTGAAAAAATATTCCCCTACGAGCAGTACTTC.

This CDR3 reads CASSFSTGSDTQYF. The CDR3 DNA is TGTGCCAGCAGCTTTTCGACAGGATCAGATACGCAGTATTTT. The chain recombines TRBV11-3 with TRBJ2-3; D is perhaps TRBD1 (6 bases). CDR1 and CDR2 from the germline V gene are SGHNT and YENEEA. The CDR3 is 14 residues long. Trimming took off 3 bases at V and 4 bases at J, with 11 bases between the two ends.

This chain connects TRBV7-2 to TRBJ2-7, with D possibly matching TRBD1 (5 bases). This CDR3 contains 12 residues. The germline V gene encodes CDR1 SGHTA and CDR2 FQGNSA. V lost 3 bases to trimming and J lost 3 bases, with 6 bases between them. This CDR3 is CASSFQGYEQYF. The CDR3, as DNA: TGTGCCAGCAGCTTCCAGGGCTACGAGCAGTACTTC.

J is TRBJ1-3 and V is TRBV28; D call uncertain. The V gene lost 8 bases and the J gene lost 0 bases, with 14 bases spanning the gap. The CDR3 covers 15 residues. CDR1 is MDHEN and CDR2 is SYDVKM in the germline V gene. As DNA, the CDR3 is TGTGCCAGCTCCCCCGCCAGGAACTCTGGAAACACCATATATTTT. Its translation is CASSPARNSGNTIYF.

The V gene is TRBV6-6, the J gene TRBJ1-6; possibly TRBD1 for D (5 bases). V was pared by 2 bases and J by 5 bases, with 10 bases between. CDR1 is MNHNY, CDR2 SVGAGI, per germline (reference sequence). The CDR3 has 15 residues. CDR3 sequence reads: CASSYADSDNSPLHF. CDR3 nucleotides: TGTGCCAGCAGTTACGCCGACAGTGATAATTCACCCCTCCACTTT.

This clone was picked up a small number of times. The CDR3 DNA is TGTGCCAGCAGTGCCGGACTAGCGAGAACGCAGTATTTT. As protein: CASSAGLARTQYF. V usage is TRBV12-3 or TRBV12-4 and J usage is TRBJ2-3, with 9 bases matching TRBD2. The CDR3 length is 13 residues. Trimming removed 5 bases from V and 9 bases from J; junction bases left unmatched: 6.

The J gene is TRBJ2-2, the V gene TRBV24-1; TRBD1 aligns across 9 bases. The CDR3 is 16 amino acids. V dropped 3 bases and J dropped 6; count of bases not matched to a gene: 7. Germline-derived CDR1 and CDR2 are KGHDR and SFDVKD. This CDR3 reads CATSDPGQGKAGELFF. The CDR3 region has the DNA TGTGCCACCAGTGATCCAGGACAGGGGAAGGCCGGGGAGCTGTTTTTT.

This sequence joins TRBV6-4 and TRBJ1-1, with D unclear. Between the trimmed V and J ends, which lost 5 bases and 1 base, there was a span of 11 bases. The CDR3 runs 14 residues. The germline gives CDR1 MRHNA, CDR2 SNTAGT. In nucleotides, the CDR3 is TGTGCCAGCAGTAAAGAATCGGGGAACACTGAAGCTTTCTTT. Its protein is CASSKESGNTEAFF.

DNA for the CDR3: TGTGCCAGCAGTTACCCGGAGATGAACACTGAAGCTTTCTTT. Protein: CASSYPEMNTEAFF. The chain links TRBV6-6 to TRBJ1-1, with no clear D. V was cut by 2 bases and J by 0 bases, with 7 bases left in between. This CDR3 spans 14 amino acids. CDR1 is MNHNY, CDR2 SVGAGI, per germline (reference sequence).

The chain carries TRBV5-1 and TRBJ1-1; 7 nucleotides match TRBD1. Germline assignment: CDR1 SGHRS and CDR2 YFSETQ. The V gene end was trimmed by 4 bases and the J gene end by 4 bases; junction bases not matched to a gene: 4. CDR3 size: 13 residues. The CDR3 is CASSLGQATEAFF. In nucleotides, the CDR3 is TGCGCCAGCAGCCTCGGACAGGCCACTGAAGCTTTCTTT.

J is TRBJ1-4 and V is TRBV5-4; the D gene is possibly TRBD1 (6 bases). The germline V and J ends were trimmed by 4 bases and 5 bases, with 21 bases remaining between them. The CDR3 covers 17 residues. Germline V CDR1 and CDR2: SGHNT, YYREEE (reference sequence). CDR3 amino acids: CASSEGGGRTYNEKLFF. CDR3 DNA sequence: TGTGCCAGCAGCGAAGGGGGAGGGAGGACGTACAATGAAAAACTGTTTTTT.

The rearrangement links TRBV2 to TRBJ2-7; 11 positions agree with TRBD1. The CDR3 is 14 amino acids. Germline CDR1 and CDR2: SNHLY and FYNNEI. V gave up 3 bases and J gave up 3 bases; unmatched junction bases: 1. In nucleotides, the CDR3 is TGTGCCAGCAGTGACGGGACAGGGGGCTACGAGCAGTACTTC. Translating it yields CASSDGTGGYEQYF.

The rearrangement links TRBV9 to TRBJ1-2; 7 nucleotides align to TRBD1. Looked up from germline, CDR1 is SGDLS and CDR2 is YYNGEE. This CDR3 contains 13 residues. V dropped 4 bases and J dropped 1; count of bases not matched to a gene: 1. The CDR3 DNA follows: TGTGCCAGCAGCAGGGACAGTAACTATGGCTACACCTTC. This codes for CASSRDSNYGYTF.

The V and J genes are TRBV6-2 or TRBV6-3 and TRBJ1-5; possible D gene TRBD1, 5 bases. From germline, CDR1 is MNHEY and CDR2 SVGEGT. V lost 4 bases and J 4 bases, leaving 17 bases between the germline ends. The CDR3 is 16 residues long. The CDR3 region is CASSLGGGPGNQPQHF. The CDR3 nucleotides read TGTGCCAGCAGTTTGGGGGGAGGGCCCGGGAATCAGCCCCAGCATTTT.

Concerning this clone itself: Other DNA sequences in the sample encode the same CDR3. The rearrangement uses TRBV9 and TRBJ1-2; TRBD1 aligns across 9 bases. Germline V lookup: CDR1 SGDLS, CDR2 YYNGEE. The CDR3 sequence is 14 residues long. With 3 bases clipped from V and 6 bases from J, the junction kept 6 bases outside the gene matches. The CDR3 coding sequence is TGTGCCAGCAGCGCTCCCGGGACAGGGAATGGCTACACCTTC. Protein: CASSAPGTGNGYTF.

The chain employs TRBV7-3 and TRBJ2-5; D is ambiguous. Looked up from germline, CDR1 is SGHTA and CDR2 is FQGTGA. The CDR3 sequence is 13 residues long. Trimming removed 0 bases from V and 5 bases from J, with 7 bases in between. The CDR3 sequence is CASSLTSDETQYF. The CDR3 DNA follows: TGTGCCAGCAGCTTAACCAGCGATGAGACCCAGTACTTC. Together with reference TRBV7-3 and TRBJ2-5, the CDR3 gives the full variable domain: GAGVSQTPSNKVTEKGKYVELRCDPISGHTALYWYRQSLGQGPEFLIYFQGTGAADDSGLPNDRFFAVRPEGSVSTLKIQRTERGDSAVYLCASSLTSDETQYFGPGTRLLVL.

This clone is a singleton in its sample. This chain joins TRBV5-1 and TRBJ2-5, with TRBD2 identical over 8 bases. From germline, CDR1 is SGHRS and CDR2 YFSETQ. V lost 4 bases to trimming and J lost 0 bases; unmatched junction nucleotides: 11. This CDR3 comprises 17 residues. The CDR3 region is CASSVGLAGSYQETQYF. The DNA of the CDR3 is TGCGCCAGCAGCGTGGGGTTAGCGGGGTCCTACCAAGAGACCCAGTACTTC.

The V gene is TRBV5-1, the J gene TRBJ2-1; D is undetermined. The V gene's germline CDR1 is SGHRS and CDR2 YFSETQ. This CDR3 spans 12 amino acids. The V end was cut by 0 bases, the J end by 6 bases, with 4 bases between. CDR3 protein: CASSLVSNEQFF. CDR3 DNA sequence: TGCGCCAGCAGCTTGGTGAGCAATGAGCAGTTCTTC. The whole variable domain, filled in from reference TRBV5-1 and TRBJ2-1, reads KAGVTQTPRYLIKTRGQQVTLSCSPISGHRSVSWYQQTPGQGLQFLFEYFSETQRNKGNFPGRFSGRQFSNSRSEMNVSTLELGDSALYLCASSLVSNEQFFGPGTRLTVL.

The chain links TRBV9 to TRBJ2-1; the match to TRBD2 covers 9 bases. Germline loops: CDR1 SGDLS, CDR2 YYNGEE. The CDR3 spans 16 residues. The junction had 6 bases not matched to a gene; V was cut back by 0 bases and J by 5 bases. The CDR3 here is CASSVGASGDHNEQFF. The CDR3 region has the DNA TGTGCCAGCAGCGTAGGGGCTAGCGGGGACCACAATGAGCAGTTCTTC.

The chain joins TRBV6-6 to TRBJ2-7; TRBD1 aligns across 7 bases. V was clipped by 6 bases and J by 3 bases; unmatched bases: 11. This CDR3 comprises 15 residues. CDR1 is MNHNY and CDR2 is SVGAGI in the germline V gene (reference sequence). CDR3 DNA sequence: TGTGCCAGCAGCCTTATTGGGACAGCCATCTACGAGCAGTACTTC. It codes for CASSLIGTAIYEQYF.

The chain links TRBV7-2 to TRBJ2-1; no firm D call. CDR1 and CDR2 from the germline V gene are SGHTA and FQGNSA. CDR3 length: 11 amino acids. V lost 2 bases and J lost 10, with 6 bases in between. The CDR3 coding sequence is TGTGCCAGCAGCTTACGTCTGGAGCAGTTCTTC. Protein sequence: CASSLRLEQFF.

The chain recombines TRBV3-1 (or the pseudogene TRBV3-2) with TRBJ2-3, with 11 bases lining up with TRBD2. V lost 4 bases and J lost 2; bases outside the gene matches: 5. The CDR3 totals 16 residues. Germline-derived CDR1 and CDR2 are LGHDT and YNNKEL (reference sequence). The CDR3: CASSRIAGGYTDTQYF. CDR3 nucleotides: TGTGCCAGCAGCCGCATAGCGGGGGGGTACACAGATACGCAGTATTTT.

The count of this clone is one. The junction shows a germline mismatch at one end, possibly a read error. This CDR3 reads CAGSRWDRDRYTF. The CDR3 bases are TGTGCCGGCAGCCGATGGGACAGGGACCGCTACACCTTC. The chain recombines TRBV7-9 with TRBJ1-2; 9 bases line up with TRBD1. The length of the CDR3 is 13 residues. The germline CDR1 and CDR2 sequences are SEHNR and FQNEAQ (reference sequence).

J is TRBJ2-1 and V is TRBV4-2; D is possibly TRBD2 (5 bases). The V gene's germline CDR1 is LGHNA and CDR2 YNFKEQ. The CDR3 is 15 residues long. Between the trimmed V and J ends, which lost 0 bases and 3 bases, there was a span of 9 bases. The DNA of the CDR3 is TGTGCCAGCAGCCAAGACCTGACTATCTACAATGAGCAGTTCTTC. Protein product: CASSQDLTIYNEQFF.

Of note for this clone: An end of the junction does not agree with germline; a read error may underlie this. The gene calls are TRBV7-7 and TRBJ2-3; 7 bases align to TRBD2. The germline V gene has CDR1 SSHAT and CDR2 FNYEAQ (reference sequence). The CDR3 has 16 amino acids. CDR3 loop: CASSPRLAGGADTQYF. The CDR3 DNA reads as TGTGCTAGCAGCCCTAGACTAGCTGGAGGGGCAGATACGCAGTATTTT.

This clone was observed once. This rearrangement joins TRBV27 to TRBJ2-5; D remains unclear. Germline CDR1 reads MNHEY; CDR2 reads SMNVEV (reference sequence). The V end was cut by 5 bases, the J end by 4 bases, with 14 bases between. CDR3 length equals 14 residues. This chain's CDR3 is CASSPYTSRETQYF. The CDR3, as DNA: TGTGCCAGCAGTCCCTATACCTCCCGAGAGACCCAGTACTTC.